The 20 T cell receptor beta chains below come from one sample, sequenced in a study of shared clonotypes between healthy human individuals. This table comes from immunoSEQ multiplex PCR, and its TCRdb copy is limited to in-frame clones, with some not included. The sample holds some 1 million clones, about 74% seen once. Sequences were obtained from memory CD4+ T cells sorted from blood. Subset noted: CD45RA-negative fraction. The receptors were gathered from a man aged 18 to 35 in good health.

Comment on this clone: A far larger clone is off by one base, so a read error is likely. The V and J genes are TRBV25-1 and TRBJ2-5, with unresolved D. CDR3 size: 14 residues. The germline V gene has CDR1 MGHDK and CDR2 SYGVNS. V gave up 10 bases and J gave up 2 bases, with 17 bases separating them. The CDR3 is CATSTVVSQETQYF. The CDR3 DNA reads as TGTGCCACCAGCACGGTAGTATCTCAAGAGACCCAGTACTTC.

The chain combines TRBV30 with TRBJ2-5; TRBD1 is a possible D gene (6 bases). Matching the DNA end better, TRBJ2-7 makes the J call doubtful. CDR3 length equals 12 residues. CDR1 is GTSNPN and CDR2 is SVGIG in the germline V gene (reference sequence). This chain's CDR3 is CAWSRKGDEQYF. The CDR3 region has the DNA TGTGCCTGGTCTCGTAAGGGGGACGAGCAGTACTTC.

There are a few counts of this clone. J is TRBJ1-1 and V is TRBV5-1; the match to TRBD1 covers 12 bases. J gave up 0 bases and V 5 bases, and 5 bases lay outside the gene matches. Germline V gene data show CDR1 as SGHRS and CDR2 as YFSETQ. The CDR3 spans 16 residues. This chain's CDR3 is CASREGQGAMNTEAFF. CDR3 nucleotide sequence: TGCGCCAGCAGGGAGGGACAGGGGGCTATGAACACTGAAGCTTTCTTT.

The V call is TRBV7-2, the J call TRBJ1-1, with D perhaps matching TRBD1 (6 bases). Germline values: CDR1 SGHTA, CDR2 FQGNSA. The V gene lost 4 bases and the J gene lost 4 bases, with 16 bases spanning the gap. The CDR3 has 15 amino acids. The CDR3 region is CASSSTTGGFTEAFF. Written as DNA, the CDR3 is TGTGCCAGCAGCTCCACAACGGGGGGCTTCACTGAAGCTTTCTTT.

A remark on this clone: The same CDR3 can be traced to other DNA sequences in this sample. The V gene is TRBV9, the J gene TRBJ1-1, with no clear D. CDR3 length: 14 amino acids. V lost 4 bases, J lost 0 bases, and 10 bases lay in between. In germline, CDR1 is SGDLS, CDR2 YYNGEE. Written as DNA, the CDR3 is TGTGCCAGCAGCCCCCGGACGGTGAACACTGAAGCTTTCTTT. Its translation is CASSPRTVNTEAFF.

The chain employs TRBV14 and TRBJ2-3, with D unclear. The CDR3 has 13 residues. V lost 7 bases, J lost 1 base, and 9 bases lay in between. Germline V gene lookup returns CDR1 SGHDN and CDR2 FVKESK. This CDR3 is CASTDKRTDTQYF. As DNA, the CDR3 is TGTGCCAGCACCGACAAACGCACAGATACGCAGTATTTT. Combining the CDR3 with reference TRBV14 and TRBJ2-3 gives the whole variable domain EAGVTQFPSHSVIEKGQTVTLRCDPISGHDNLYWYRRVMGKEIKFLLHFVKESKQDESGMPNNRFLAERTGGTYSTLKVQPAELEDSGVYFCASTDKRTDTQYFGPGTRLTVL.

This clone was counted ten times or more. The chain couples TRBV5-4 to TRBJ1-6, with TRBD1 as a possible D gene (5 bases). CDR3 length: 17 residues. Germline CDR1 and CDR2: SGHNT and YYREEE (reference sequence). Trimming removed 0 bases from V and 0 bases from J, with 10 bases in between. In DNA form, the CDR3 reads TGTGCCAGCAGCTTGGCAGGGAAGAGCTCCTATAATTCACCCCTCCACTTT. Protein product: CASSLAGKSSYNSPLHF.

The chain recombines TRBV30 with TRBJ1-3; D gene ambiguous. Trimming stripped 3 bases from V and 4 bases from J, with 7 bases between. The V gene's germline CDR1 is GTSNPN and CDR2 SVGIG (reference sequence). The CDR3 runs 12 residues. The CDR3 nucleotides are TGTGCCTGGAGCGCCCACGGAAACACCATATATTTT. Translating it yields CAWSAHGNTIYF.

V and J are TRBV19 and TRBJ1-4; D gene unclear. This CDR3 has 15 residues. The V end was cut by 8 bases, the J end by 5 bases, with 18 bases between. CDR1 LNHDA and CDR2 SQIVND come from the germline V gene (reference sequence). The CDR3 nucleotides are TGTGCCAGTTCTCGAATAGGAGGCGAAAATGAAAAACTGTTTTTT. It yields the protein CASSRIGGENEKLFF. Full variable domain (rest looked up from reference TRBV19 and TRBJ1-4): DGGITQSPKYLFRKEGQNVTLSCEQNLNHDAMYWYRQDPGQGLRLIYYSQIVNDFQKGDIAEGYSVSREKKESFPLTVTSAQKNPTAFYLCASSRIGGENEKLFFGSGTQLSVL.

This clone was seen only once. The chain's CDR3 is CAISGPGQGGSGANVLTF. Here the CDR3 DNA reads TGTGCCATCAGTGGTCCGGGACAGGGGGGTTCTGGGGCCAACGTCCTGACTTTC. The V call is TRBV10-3, the J call TRBJ2-6; the match to TRBD1 covers 11 bases. Germline-derived CDR1 and CDR2 are ENHRY and SYGVKD. The CDR3 is made up of 18 amino acids. The V segment lost 4 bases and the J segment 1 base; nucleotides outside the gene matches: 6.

The CDR3 sequence: CASCPGGVEQYF. CDR3 DNA sequence: TGTGCCAGCTGCCCGGGGGGCGTCGAGCAGTACTTC. The J gene is TRBJ2-7, the V gene TRBV2, with a possible D match to TRBD2 (7 bases). With 8 bases removed from V and 6 bases from J, the gap between germline ends came to 14 bases. Germline CDR1 and CDR2: SNHLY and FYNNEI. This CDR3 has 12 amino acids.

The rearrangement links TRBV6-6 to TRBJ1-6; 8 bases are a match to TRBD1. Unmatched junction bases numbered 10, after V lost 5 bases and J lost 10 bases. CDR1 is MNHNY, CDR2 SVGAGI, per germline (reference sequence). The CDR3 contains 15 residues. The CDR3: CASSPDRGGESPLHF. CDR3 nucleotide sequence: TGTGCCAGCAGTCCAGACAGGGGAGGGGAATCACCCCTCCACTTT.

V and J are TRBV30 and TRBJ1-5; D remains ambiguous. The CDR3 runs to 14 residues. Germline CDR1 and CDR2: GTSNPN and SVGIG (reference sequence). V gave up 2 bases and J gave up 3 bases, with 11 bases separating them. CDR3 nucleotide sequence: TGTGCCTGGAGTCAAGGAGCTGACAATCAGCCCCAGCATTTT. This sequence encodes CAWSQGADNQPQHF.

This clone was detected only once. The J gene is TRBJ2-3, the V gene TRBV5-6; no firm D call. Germline-derived CDR1 and CDR2 are SGHDT and YYEEEE. V lost 4 bases to trimming and J lost 5 bases, with 17 bases between them. The CDR3 is 15 amino acids. CDR3 residues: CASSHENGLVDTQYF. In nucleotides, the CDR3 is TGTGCCAGCAGCCATGAGAACGGGTTGGTAGATACGCAGTATTTT.

The chain has TRBV30 and TRBJ2-7; D perhaps matches TRBD2 (5 bases). CDR1 GTSNPN and CDR2 SVGIG come from the germline V gene (reference sequence). The V and J ends lost 2 bases and 4 bases respectively, with 15 bases between them. This CDR3 spans 14 amino acids. CDR3 DNA: TGTGCCTGGAGTAAGGGAGCTTCAGAATACGAGCAGTACTTC. As protein: CAWSKGASEYEQYF.

The chain combines TRBV27 with TRBJ1-5; TRBD1 might be the D (6 bases). Germline CDR1 reads MNHEY; CDR2 reads SMNVEV (reference sequence). The CDR3 spans 15 residues. Trimming removed 4 bases from V and 2 bases from J, with 12 bases in between. This CDR3 reads CASSSGTRGNQPQHF. Here the CDR3 DNA reads TGTGCCAGCAGTTCCGGGACAAGAGGCAATCAGCCCCAGCATTTT.

The genes are TRBV5-6 and TRBJ2-7; 7 bases are a match to TRBD1. The CDR3 is 14 residues long. Germline V lookup: CDR1 SGHDT, CDR2 YYEEEE. V lost 1 base, J lost 0 bases, and 1 base stayed unmatched. The CDR3 region is CASSLTGDSYEQYF. The DNA of the CDR3 is TGTGCCAGCAGCTTGACAGGGGACTCCTACGAGCAGTACTTC.

This clone was detected only a few times. The chain links TRBV29-1 to TRBJ2-5; D unclear. The CDR3 extends over 12 amino acids. Germline CDR1 SQVTM, CDR2 ANQGSEA. Trimming left V 5 bases short and J 5 bases short, with 12 bases between. The CDR3, as DNA: TGCAGCGTTCGCGAGTCGTCGGAGACCCAGTACTTC. It encodes CSVRESSETQYF.

The gene calls are TRBV9 and TRBJ2-4; TRBD2 aligns across 14 bases. Germline lookup yields CDR1 SGDLS and CDR2 YYNGEE. V was pared by 0 bases and J by 7 bases, with 3 bases of the junction left unmatched. The CDR3 has 16 amino acids. The CDR3 protein is CASSVGLAGGRNIQYF. For the CDR3, the DNA is TGTGCCAGCAGCGTAGGACTAGCGGGAGGGAGGAACATTCAGTACTTC.

The chain employs TRBV5-1 and TRBJ1-5, with 7 bases fitting TRBD1. The CDR3 sequence is 17 residues long. Germline V gene data show CDR1 as SGHRS and CDR2 as YFSETQ. With 4 bases clipped from V and 2 bases from J, the junction kept 12 bases outside the gene matches. CDR3 DNA sequence: TGCGCCAGCAGCCGGGACGGAGGGGGCGAGGGCAATCAGCCCCAGCATTTT. This encodes CASSRDGGGEGNQPQHF.